Presented here are 8 T cell receptor beta chains from one specimen sequenced in a study of control samples from healthy donors and cancer patients. The data were produced by immunoSEQ multiplex PCR, yet TCRdb's version contains in-frame clones alone and is incomplete. The sample has about 79,000 clones; 80% to 95% are singletons. Material: PBMCs. The origin of the receptors is a woman aged 35 to 49 with lung cancer.

This clone appeared a single time. CDR3 region: CATSDRFLYGYTF. In nucleotides, the CDR3 is TGTGCCACCAGTGATCGATTCCTCTATGGCTACACCTTC. The chain joins TRBV24-1 to TRBJ1-2, with no clear D. In germline, CDR1 is KGHDR, CDR2 SFDVKD. The CDR3 runs to 13 residues. V gave up 3 bases and J gave up 4 bases, with 8 bases separating them.

The V call is TRBV2, the J call TRBJ2-7; D is perhaps TRBD1 or TRBD2 (6 bases each). The germline V gene encodes CDR1 SNHLY and CDR2 FYNNEI. The CDR3 sequence is 14 residues long. The V and J ends lost 5 bases and 7 bases respectively, with 18 bases between them. DNA for the CDR3: TGTGCCAGCAGTAGGGGGGCCGGATCGCGGGAGCAGTACTTC. Translation gives CASSRGAGSREQYF. Together with reference TRBV2 and TRBJ2-7, the CDR3 gives the full variable domain: EPEVTQTPSHQVTQMGQEVILRCVPISNHLYFYWYRQILGQKVEFLVSFYNNEISEKSEIFDDQFSVERPDGSNFTLKIRSTKLEDSAMYFCASSRGAGSREQYFGPGTRLTVT.

The table lists this clone with a few counts. This rearrangement joins TRBV14 to TRBJ1-1; D gene ambiguous. CDR3 length: 13 residues. Germline V CDR1 and CDR2: SGHDN, FVKESK. V gave up 1 base and J gave up 1 base, with 4 bases separating them. The CDR3 region has the DNA TGTGCCAGCAGCCAAGGACGGAACACTGAAGCTTTCTTT. This sequence encodes CASSQGRNTEAFF.

The V gene is TRBV2, the J gene TRBJ2-3, with 9 bases identical to TRBD2. The germline V gene encodes CDR1 SNHLY and CDR2 FYNNEI. Trimming took 2 bases from V and 0 from J; bases not matched to a gene: 3. There are 16 residues in the CDR3. The CDR3 reads CASSEHLAGSTDTQYF. The CDR3 DNA follows: TGTGCCAGCAGTGAACACCTAGCGGGGAGCACAGATACGCAGTATTTT.

The gene calls are TRBV11-2 and TRBJ2-5; D possibly corresponds to TRBD2 (5 bases). V was cut by 5 bases and J by 5 bases, with 18 bases left in between. The CDR3 runs 15 residues. Germline V gene data show CDR1 as SGHAT and CDR2 as FQNNGV. The CDR3 sequence: CASSPRILAMETQYF. DNA of the CDR3: TGTGCCAGCAGCCCAAGAATCCTAGCAATGGAGACCCAGTACTTC.

This clone was detected only a few times. The CDR3 DNA is TGCGCCAGCAGTGATCGCAATCAGCCCCAGCATTTT. It yields the protein CASSDRNQPQHF. The gene calls are TRBV10-2 and TRBJ1-5; unclear D gene. Trimming cost V 3 bases and J 2 bases, with 2 bases left between them. This CDR3 comprises 12 residues. CDR1 and CDR2 from the germline V gene are WSHSY and SAAADI.

The chain joins TRBV25-1 to TRBJ1-1; D is undetermined. Germline CDR1 and CDR2: MGHDK and SYGVNS. Between the trimmed V and J ends, which lost 3 bases and 2 bases, there was a span of 7 bases. The CDR3 covers 13 residues. For the CDR3, the DNA is TGTGCCAGCAGTGATTTTATAAACACTGAAGCTTTCTTT. Translating gives CASSDFINTEAFF.

The chain links TRBV7-2 to TRBJ1-6; 7 positions agree with TRBD1. This CDR3 has 15 residues. The V gene's germline CDR1 is SGHTA and CDR2 FQGNSA. V lost 5 bases and J lost 10; bases outside the gene matches: 11. The CDR3 loop is CASSRGVGGRSPLHF. DNA of the CDR3: TGTGCCAGCAGCCGGGGGGTAGGGGGCCGGTCACCCCTCCACTTT.